Following are 8 T cell receptor beta chains from one sample sequenced in a study of patients and donors after allogeneic stem cell transplantation. TCRdb processed the RT-PCR reads anew with MiXCR; each CDR3 protein has one entry. The table lists roughly 12,000 distinct CDR3 sequences, 25% of them singletons. Sequenced material: blood, either unsorted or a sorted T cell fraction (not recorded which). Every receptor here comes from a human donor who was either an allogeneic HSCT recipient or a stem cell or donor lymphocyte infusion donor (not recorded which). It is not recorded whose cells these are; they may come from a transplant donor.

This rearrangement joins TRBV7-9 to TRBJ2-1, with D maybe TRBD1 (5 bases). V was clipped by 7 bases and J by 6 bases, with 19 bases between them. The germline gives CDR1 SEHNR, CDR2 FQNEAQ (reference sequence). The CDR3 extends over 15 amino acids. CDR3 sequence reads: CASTTDSLLLNEQFF. CDR3 in DNA: TGTGCCAGCACCACAGACAGCCTACTCCTCAATGAGCAGTTCTTC. The full variable domain, with the rest looked up from reference TRBV7-9 and TRBJ2-1, is DTGVSQNPRHKITKRGQNVTFRCDPISEHNRLYWYRQTLGQGPEFLTYFQNEAQLEKSRLLSDRFSAERPKGSFSTLEIQRTEQGDSAMYLCASTTDSLLLNEQFFGPGTRLTVL.

The V and J genes are TRBV15 and TRBJ2-2, with D possibly being TRBD1 (5 bases). CDR3 length: 15 residues. Germline CDR1 is LNHNV and CDR2 is YYDKDF (reference sequence). V lost 0 bases and J 7 bases, leaving 12 bases between the germline ends. The CDR3: CATSRDARGIGELFF. CDR3 DNA sequence: TGTGCCACCAGCAGAGACGCTAGGGGCATCGGGGAGCTGTTTTTT.

Only a few counts were recorded for this clonotype. The rearrangement joins TRBV5-1 to TRBJ2-2; unclear D gene. Germline loops: CDR1 SGHRS, CDR2 YFSETQ. The CDR3 extends over 15 amino acids. Trimming pared 1 base from V and 1 base from J, leaving 8 bases between. Written as DNA, the CDR3 is TGCGCCAGCAGCTTGCGGGCAGGGAACACCGGGGAGCTGTTTTTT. Translated: CASSLRAGNTGELFF.

The rearrangement joins TRBV27 to TRBJ2-7, with 14 nucleotides matching TRBD2. This CDR3 spans 15 amino acids. Per germline, CDR1 MNHEY and CDR2 SMNVEV (reference sequence). Germline trimming cut 4 bases from V and 5 bases from J; bases unmatched to any gene: 4. DNA for the CDR3: TGTGCCAGCAGTTCGTGGGGACTAGCGGGAGACGAGCAGTACTTC. This gives the protein CASSSWGLAGDEQYF.

The rearrangement joins TRBV6-5 to TRBJ1-1; TRBD1 matches at 11 bases. With V trimmed by 5 bases and J by 5 bases, 13 bases remained unmatched. Per germline, CDR1 MNHEY and CDR2 SVGAGI. The CDR3 sequence is 17 residues long. The CDR3 DNA sequence: TGTGCCAGCAGTAGAGCCTTCGGGACAGGGGGACGAACTGAAGCTTTCTTT. Amino acids: CASSRAFGTGGRTEAFF.

This clonotype was observed a few times. The chain couples TRBV5-6 to TRBJ1-6, with 9 bases matching TRBD1. Trimming cost V 4 bases and J 10 bases; bases outside gene matches: 6. CDR3 length: 14 amino acids. The germline V gene encodes CDR1 SGHDT and CDR2 YYEEEE. The CDR3 DNA follows: TGTGCCAGCAGCATGGGACAGGGAGTATCACCCCTCCACTTT. Its translation is CASSMGQGVSPLHF.

V is TRBV9 and J is TRBJ1-2; possibly TRBD1 for D (5 bases). CDR3 length: 17 residues. CDR1 is SGDLS, CDR2 YYNGEE, per germline. Deletions cut 7 bases from V and 2 bases from J, with 24 bases between. The CDR3 protein is CASSVRAGPLRNYGYTF. Written as DNA, the CDR3 is TGTGCCAGCTCAGTCCGGGCAGGGCCCCTTCGGAACTATGGCTACACCTTC. Supplemented by reference TRBV9 and TRBJ1-2, the full variable domain reads DSGVTQTPKHLITATGQRVTLRCSPRSGDLSVYWYQQSLDQGLQFLIQYYNGEERAKGNILERFSAQQFPDLHSELNLSSLELGDSALYFCASSVRAGPLRNYGYTFGSGTRLTVV.

The chain has TRBV28 and TRBJ1-5; no clear D. Germline CDR1 is MDHEN and CDR2 is SYDVKM. The CDR3 consists of 16 residues. Trimming shortened V by 2 bases and J by 2 bases, and 13 bases separated the two germline ends. CDR3 bases: TGTGCCAGCAGTTTACCCCGAGGGTTGGGCAATCAGCCCCAGCATTTT. This gives the protein CASSLPRGLGNQPQHF.